This T cell receptor (beta chain) is from a study of T cell responses to AZD1222 COVID-19 vaccine. Study conclusions and caveats: It was only after the peak T cell response that any repertoires were sampled. Donors were chiefly white British, with a greater number of females, and clonal diversity was perhaps underestimated. The reported proportion of spike-specific TCRs targeting unmutated variant regions was nearly half. Vaccine-associated CD4 TCRs spanned spike, dominant at 160-218 and 743-854.

The CDR3 runs 16 residues. Germline CDR1 LNHDA, CDR2 SQIVND (reference sequence). The ends were cut back, 5 bases at V and 0 bases at J, with 11 bases in the middle. About this clone itself: The antigen is undetermined.

Using immunoSEQ multiplex PCR, the repertoire was profiled, and TCRdb retains in-frame clones only, with some absent. The sample holds some 170,000 clones; around 92% are singletons and the top ten take 4.4%. Sequenced here: peripheral blood, sampled on day 0 of MenACWY control vaccination. The chain is built from TRBV19 and TRBJ1-6; no definite D call. This TCR derives from an adult in good health. The CDR3 spells CASSGQASSYNSPLHF. The CDR3 DNA sequence: TGTGCCAGTAGTGGTCAGGCAAGCTCCTATAATTCACCCCTCCACTTT.